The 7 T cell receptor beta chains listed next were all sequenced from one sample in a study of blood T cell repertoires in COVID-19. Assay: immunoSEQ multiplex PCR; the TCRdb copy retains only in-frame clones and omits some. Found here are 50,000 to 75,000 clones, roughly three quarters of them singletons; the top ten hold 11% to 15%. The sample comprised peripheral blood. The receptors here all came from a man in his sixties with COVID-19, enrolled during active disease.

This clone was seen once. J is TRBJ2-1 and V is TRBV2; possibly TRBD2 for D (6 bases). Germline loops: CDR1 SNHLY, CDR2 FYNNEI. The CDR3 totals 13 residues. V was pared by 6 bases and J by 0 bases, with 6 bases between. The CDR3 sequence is CASRGGSYNEQFF. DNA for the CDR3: TGTGCCAGCAGGGGGGGCTCCTACAATGAGCAGTTCTTC.

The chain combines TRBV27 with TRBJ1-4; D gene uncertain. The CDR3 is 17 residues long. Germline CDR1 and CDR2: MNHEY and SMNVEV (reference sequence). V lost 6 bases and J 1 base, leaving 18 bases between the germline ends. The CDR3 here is CASRVRDRGGTNEKLFF. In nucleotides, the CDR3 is TGTGCCAGCAGGGTCCGCGACCGAGGTGGAACTAATGAAAAACTGTTTTTT.

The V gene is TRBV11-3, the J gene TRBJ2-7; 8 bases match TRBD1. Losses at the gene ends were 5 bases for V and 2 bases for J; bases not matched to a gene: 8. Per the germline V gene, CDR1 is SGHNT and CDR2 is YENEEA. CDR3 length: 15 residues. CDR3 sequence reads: CASSHETGATYEQYF. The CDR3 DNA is TGTGCCAGCAGCCACGAGACAGGGGCCACCTACGAGCAGTACTTC.

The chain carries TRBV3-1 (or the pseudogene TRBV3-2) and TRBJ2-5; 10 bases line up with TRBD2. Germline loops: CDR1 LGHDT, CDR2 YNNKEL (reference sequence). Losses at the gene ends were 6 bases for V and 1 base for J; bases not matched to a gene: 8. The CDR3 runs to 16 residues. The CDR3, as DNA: TGTGCCAGCAGTCCGGGACTAGCGTACCCCCAAGAGACCCAGTACTTC. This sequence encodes CASSPGLAYPQETQYF.

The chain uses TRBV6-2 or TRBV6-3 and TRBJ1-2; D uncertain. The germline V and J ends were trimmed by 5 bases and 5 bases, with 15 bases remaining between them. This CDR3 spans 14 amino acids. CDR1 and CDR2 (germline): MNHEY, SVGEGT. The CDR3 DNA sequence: TGTGCCAGCAGTACCCGGGCAGGACTATATGGCTACACCTTC. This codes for CASSTRAGLYGYTF.

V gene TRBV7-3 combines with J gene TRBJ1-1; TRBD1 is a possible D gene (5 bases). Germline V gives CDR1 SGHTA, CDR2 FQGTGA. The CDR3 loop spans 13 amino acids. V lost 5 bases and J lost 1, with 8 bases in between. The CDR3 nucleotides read TGTGCCAGCAGCCCCGGGGGGAACACTGAAGCTTTCTTT. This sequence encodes CASSPGGNTEAFF.

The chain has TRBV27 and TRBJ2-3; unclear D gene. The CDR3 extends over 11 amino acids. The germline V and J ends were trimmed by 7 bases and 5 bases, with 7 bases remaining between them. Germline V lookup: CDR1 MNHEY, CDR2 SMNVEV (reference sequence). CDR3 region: CASTGGDTQYF. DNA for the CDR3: TGTGCCAGCACGGGTGGAGATACGCAGTATTTT.